The source of this T cell receptor (beta chain) is a study of PD-1 blockade in mismatch repair-deficient tumors. Study-wide background: All were previously treated, progressing patients with 12 mismatch repair-deficient cancer types.

The CDR3 runs 15 residues. Germline V CDR1 and CDR2: SGHNT, YYREEE (reference sequence). V lost 2 bases to trimming and J lost 7 bases; unmatched junction nucleotides: 5. A few pembrolizumab responders had their TCRs sequenced. Data came from immunoSEQ multiplex PCR; TCRdb stores just in-frame clones and leaves some out. Counted here are 120,000 or so clones, more than 85% occurring once; the ten biggest clones make up approximately 15%. On this clone itself: As yet, its antigen is unknown.

General study findings and limits: Rapid post-treatment expansion, then contraction, generally preceding radiologic response, marked tumor-resident clones.

This clonotype originated in an adult with mismatch repair-deficient cancer. V usage is TRBV5-4 and J usage is TRBJ2-3; TRBD1 matches 12 bases. The specimen was peripheral blood, collected 44 weeks after starting pembrolizumab. The CDR3, as DNA: TGTGCCAGCAGCTTTCCGGGACAGGGGGCGAATACGCAGTATTTT. This codes for CASSFPGQGANTQYF.